This passage covers 18 T cell receptor beta chains from one sample sequenced in a study of CD4 T cells in relation to SARS-CoV-2 and coronaviruses. Before the COVID-19 pandemic, during about 2010-2018, CD4+ T cells were taken from unexposed donors. Isolation of CD4+ T cells took place after less than twelve days in culture. Their specific antigens are unknown. Libraries were prepared by immunoSEQ multiplex PCR; TCRdb keeps only in-frame clonotypes and omits some of them. Seen here are about 26,000 clones, about three quarters observed once, and the top ten hold 18%. The sequenced sample consisted of CD4+ T cells from PBMCs, cultured in vitro. These receptors all stem from a human donor in good health.

The gene calls are TRBV19 and TRBJ1-1; 8 bases are a match to TRBD1. Germline-derived CDR1 and CDR2 are LNHDA and SQIVND (reference sequence). The CDR3 contains 13 residues. Trimming took 4 bases from V and 8 from J; bases not matched to a gene: 6. DNA of the CDR3: TGTGCCAGTAGTAGAGGGACAGGCGGAGAAGCTTTCTTT. Residues: CASSRGTGGEAFF.

V gene TRBV24-1 combines with J gene TRBJ1-2; 8 bases agree with TRBD1. V lost 2 bases, J lost 5 bases, and 3 bases stayed unmatched. Germline values: CDR1 KGHDR, CDR2 SFDVKD. The CDR3 length is 14 residues. Here the CDR3 DNA reads TGTGCCACCAGTGATTGGGGACAGGTATATGGCTACACCTTC. Its translation: CATSDWGQVYGYTF.

This chain links TRBV7-9 with TRBJ1-2; 8 bases agree with TRBD1. The germline CDR1 and CDR2 sequences are SEHNR and FQNEAQ (reference sequence). The CDR3 spans 13 residues. Unmatched junction bases numbered 3, after V lost 5 bases and J lost 4 bases. The CDR3 protein is CASSPDRVYGYTF. The CDR3 nucleotides read TGTGCCAGCAGCCCGGACAGGGTCTATGGCTACACCTTC.

The V call is TRBV3-1 (or the pseudogene TRBV3-2), the J call TRBJ2-2; 7 bases align to TRBD2. The length of the CDR3 is 16 residues. The V gene end was trimmed by 2 bases and the J gene end by 2 bases; junction bases not matched to a gene: 5. CDR1 and CDR2 (germline): LGHDT, YNNKEL (reference sequence). In nucleotides, the CDR3 is TGTGCCAGCAGCCAATCCCCGGGACTAAACACCGGGGAGCTGTTTTTT. Translating gives CASSQSPGLNTGELFF.

This clone turned up a few times. This chain connects TRBV30 to TRBJ2-2; tentatively, D is TRBD2 (6 bases). The CDR3 has 14 amino acids. Germline V gene data show CDR1 as GTSNPN and CDR2 as SVGIG (reference sequence). V gave up 2 bases and J gave up 3 bases, with 10 bases separating them. This chain's CDR3 is CAWSPGVYTGELFF. Written as DNA, the CDR3 is TGTGCCTGGAGTCCGGGAGTTTACACCGGGGAGCTGTTTTTT.

The count of this clone is one. V is TRBV18 and J is TRBJ2-1; 7 bases align to TRBD1. Germline V gene sequence: CDR1 KGHSH, CDR2 LQKENI. Trimming took 6 bases from V and 5 from J; bases not matched to a gene: 7. The length of the CDR3 is 14 residues. CDR3 coding DNA: TGTGCCAGCTCCCCAGGGGGAATCAACAATGAGCAGTTCTTC. Its translation: CASSPGGINNEQFF.

The chain carries TRBV6-5 and TRBJ1-3; a weak D match, TRBD1 (6 bases). From germline, CDR1 is MNHEY and CDR2 SVGAGI. Deletions cut 2 bases from V and 0 bases from J, with 8 bases between. There are 15 residues in the CDR3. CDR3 in amino acids: CASSYDRNSGNTIYF. The CDR3 nucleotides are TGTGCCAGCAGTTACGACAGGAACTCTGGAAACACCATATATTTT.

This sequence joins TRBV5-1 and TRBJ2-1; weak D call: TRBD1 (6 bases). Germline assignment: CDR1 SGHRS and CDR2 YFSETQ. The CDR3 runs 20 residues. V was pared by 6 bases and J by 4 bases, with 32 bases between. The DNA of the CDR3 is TGCGCCAGCACCACCGGACAGTTAAGAGACTTAAACTCGGTATACAATGAGCAGTTCTTC. Translation gives CASTTGQLRDLNSVYNEQFF. The full variable domain, with the rest looked up from reference TRBV5-1 and TRBJ2-1, is KAGVTQTPRYLIKTRGQQVTLSCSPISGHRSVSWYQQTPGQGLQFLFEYFSETQRNKGNFPGRFSGRQFSNSRSEMNVSTLELGDSALYLCASTTGQLRDLNSVYNEQFFGPGTRLTVL.

This clone was counted a few times. The chain carries TRBV27 and TRBJ1-5; no definite D call. The CDR3 totals 15 residues. Looked up from germline, CDR1 is MNHEY and CDR2 is SMNVEV (reference sequence). V lost 5 bases and J lost 0, with 11 bases in between. DNA for the CDR3: TGTGCCAGCAGTCCCCAAGGATTTAGCAATCAGCCCCAGCATTTT. The encoded protein is CASSPQGFSNQPQHF.

The V call is TRBV7-3, the J call TRBJ1-1; D perhaps matches TRBD1 (5 bases). This CDR3 contains 14 residues. CDR1 SGHTA and CDR2 FQGTGA come from the germline V gene. Trimming pared 3 bases from V and 1 base from J, leaving 9 bases between. The CDR3 protein is CASSLGPTNTEAFF. CDR3 bases: TGTGCCAGCAGCTTGGGACCGACGAACACTGAAGCTTTCTTT.

The rearrangement joins TRBV5-4 to TRBJ2-1, with TRBD2 matching over 10 bases. The CDR3 has 16 amino acids. Trimming at V came to 2 bases and at J to 12 bases, leaving 14 bases not matched to a gene. The V gene's germline CDR1 is SGHNT and CDR2 YYREEE (reference sequence). The CDR3 region has the DNA TGTGCCAGCAGCTTTTCCGGGACTAGCGAGGGGATGTTGCAGTTCTTC. It codes for CASSFSGTSEGMLQFF. The full variable domain, with the rest looked up from reference TRBV5-4 and TRBJ2-1, is ETGVTQSPTHLIKTRGQQVTLRCSSQSGHNTVSWYQQALGQGPQFIFQYYREEENGRGNFPPRFSGLQFPNYSSELNVNALELDDSALYLCASSFSGTSEGMLQFFGPGTRLTVL.

This chain uses TRBV6-2 or TRBV6-3 with TRBJ2-3; no firm D call. Trimming cost V 0 bases and J 4 bases, with 11 bases left between them. The germline CDR1 and CDR2 sequences are MNHEY and SVGEGT. The CDR3 spans 15 residues. CDR3 in amino acids: CASSYSNNSPDTQYF. The DNA of the CDR3 is TGTGCCAGCAGTTACTCGAATAACTCCCCAGATACGCAGTATTTT.

The chain combines TRBV18 with TRBJ1-5; D is uncertain. CDR1 and CDR2 from the germline V gene are KGHSH and LQKENI. V shed 2 bases and J shed 0 bases, with 8 bases lying between them. The length of the CDR3 is 15 residues. The CDR3 sequence: CASSPDSDSNQPQHF. CDR3 in DNA: TGTGCCAGCTCACCAGATAGCGATAGCAATCAGCCCCAGCATTTT.

The chain links TRBV19 to TRBJ2-1; D is uncertain. This CDR3 region has 14 residues. The V end lost 5 bases, the J end lost 7 bases, and 15 bases lay between the germline ends. The germline gives CDR1 LNHDA, CDR2 SQIVND (reference sequence). Here the CDR3 reads CASSPLWQVNEQFF. Written as DNA, the CDR3 is TGTGCCAGTAGTCCCCTGTGGCAGGTTAATGAGCAGTTCTTC.

This clone was seen only once. V and J are TRBV19 and TRBJ1-5; 9 bases match TRBD1. Losses at the gene ends were 5 bases for V and 0 bases for J; bases not matched to a gene: 11. CDR3 size: 18 residues. Germline V gene data show CDR1 as LNHDA and CDR2 as SQIVND (reference sequence). CDR3 sequence reads: CASSPRGTGRGSNQPQHF. The CDR3, as DNA: TGTGCCAGTAGTCCCCGTGGGACAGGGAGGGGTAGCAATCAGCCCCAGCATTTT.

V usage is TRBV6-2 or TRBV6-3 and J usage is TRBJ2-1, with D perhaps matching TRBD2 (6 bases). Trimming pared 2 bases from V and 8 bases from J, leaving 7 bases between. Germline V gene sequence: CDR1 MNHEY, CDR2 SVGEGT. CDR3 length: 12 residues. Written as DNA, the CDR3 is TGTGCCAGCAGTTACGGAGGGTATGAGCAGTTCTTC. Translating gives CASSYGGYEQFF.

The chain has TRBV7-2 and TRBJ2-3, with 9 bases that match TRBD2. J was trimmed by 2 bases and V by 5 bases; bases with no gene match: 2. Germline values: CDR1 SGHTA, CDR2 FQGNSA. This CDR3 contains 14 residues. For the CDR3, the DNA is TGTGCCAGCAGCCCTAGCGGGGCCACAGATACGCAGTATTTT. This encodes CASSPSGATDTQYF.

The chain joins TRBV9 to TRBJ1-1, with 8 bases that match TRBD1. CDR3 length: 16 amino acids. Germline CDR1 and CDR2: SGDLS and YYNGEE. Unmatched junction bases numbered 9, after V lost 2 bases and J lost 3 bases. DNA for the CDR3: TGTGCCAGCAGCGTCGGGCAGGGGGCGAGTGACACTGAAGCTTTCTTT. Translated: CASSVGQGASDTEAFF.